This TCR beta chain originates from a study of glioma-infiltrating T cells after dendritic cell vaccination. Germline V gene lookup returns CDR1 MNHNS and CDR2 SASEGT. The CDR3 has 15 residues. Germline trimming cut 4 bases from V and 1 base from J; bases unmatched to any gene: 6. In the case of this clone: Other DNA sequences in the same sample also yield this CDR3.

Assay used: immunoSEQ multiplex PCR; TCRdb lists only in-frame clones, some missing. The profile covers about 73,000 clones, with over 75% appearing a single time and around 2.3% taken by the ten largest. The clonotype comes from a human donor with glioblastoma. This sequence joins TRBV6-1 and TRBJ2-7; 8 bases agree with TRBD2. The specimen comprised blood, sampled before dendritic cell vaccination. The DNA for the CDR3 is TGTGCCAGCAGTGGTACTAGCGGAGGGTCCTACGAGCAGTACGTC. The encoded protein is CASSGTSGGSYEQYV.